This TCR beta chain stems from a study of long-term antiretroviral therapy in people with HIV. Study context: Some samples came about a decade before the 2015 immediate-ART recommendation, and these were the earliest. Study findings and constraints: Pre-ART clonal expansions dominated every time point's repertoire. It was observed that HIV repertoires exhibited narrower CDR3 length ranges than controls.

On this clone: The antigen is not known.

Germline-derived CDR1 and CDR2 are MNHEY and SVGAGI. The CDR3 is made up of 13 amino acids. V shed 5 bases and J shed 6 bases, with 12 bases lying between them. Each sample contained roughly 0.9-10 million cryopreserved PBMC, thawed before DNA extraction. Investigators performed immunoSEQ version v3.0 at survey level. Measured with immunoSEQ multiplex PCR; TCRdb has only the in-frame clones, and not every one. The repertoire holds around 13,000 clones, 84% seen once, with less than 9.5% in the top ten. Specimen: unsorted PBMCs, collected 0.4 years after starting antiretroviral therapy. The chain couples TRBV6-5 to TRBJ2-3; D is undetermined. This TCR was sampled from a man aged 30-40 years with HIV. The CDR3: CASSRLTRDTQYF. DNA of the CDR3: TGTGCCAGCAGTAGGTTAACACGGGATACGCAGTATTTT.